The clone carrying this T cell receptor (beta chain) was seen many times. During its preparation, the TCRbeta library received unique molecular identifiers. TCRdb used MiXCR to reprocess the PCR reads, holding one entry per CDR3 protein. The sample contains some 240,000 distinct CDR3 sequences, 9.7% of which appear only once. The data are from a study of T-cell reconstitution after alpha-beta-depleted transplantation in children. The sample was PBMCs from the stem cell graft donor, taken from the stem cell graft. This receptor was taken from a human donor who donated a stem cell graft to a child with SCID.

CDR3 region: CASSPLGTANTGELFF. The DNA of the CDR3 is TGTGCCAGCTCACCGCTCGGGACAGCTAACACCGGGGAGCTGTTTTTT. The chain carries TRBV18 and TRBJ2-2; TRBD1 aligns across 7 bases. V was clipped by 3 bases and J by 2 bases; unmatched bases: 6. Per germline, CDR1 KGHSH and CDR2 LQKENI. This CDR3 contains 16 residues. Based on the CDR3 plus reference TRBV18 and TRBJ2-2, the full variable domain is NAGVMQNPRHLVRRRGQEARLRCSPMKGHSHVYWYRQLPEEGLKFMVYLQKENIIDESGMPKERFSAEFPKEGPSILRIQQVVRGDSAAYFCASSPLGTANTGELFFGEGSRLTVL.